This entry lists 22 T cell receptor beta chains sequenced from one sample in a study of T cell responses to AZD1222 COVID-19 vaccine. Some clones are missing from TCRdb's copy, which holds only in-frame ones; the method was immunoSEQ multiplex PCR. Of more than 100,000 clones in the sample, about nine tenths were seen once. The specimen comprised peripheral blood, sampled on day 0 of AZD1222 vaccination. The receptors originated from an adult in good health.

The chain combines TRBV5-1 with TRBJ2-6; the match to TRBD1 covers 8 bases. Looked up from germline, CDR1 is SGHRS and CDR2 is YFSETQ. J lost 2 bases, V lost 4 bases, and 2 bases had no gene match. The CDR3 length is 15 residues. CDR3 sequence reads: CASSPDRAGANVLTF. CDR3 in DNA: TGCGCCAGCAGCCCGGACAGGGCTGGGGCCAACGTCCTGACTTTC.

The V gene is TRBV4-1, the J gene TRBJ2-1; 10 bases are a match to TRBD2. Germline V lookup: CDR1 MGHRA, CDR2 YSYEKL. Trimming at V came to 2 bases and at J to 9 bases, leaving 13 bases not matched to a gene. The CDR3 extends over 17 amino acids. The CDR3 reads CASSQLQSGRARSEQFF. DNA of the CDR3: TGCGCCAGCAGCCAACTCCAAAGCGGGAGGGCCCGGAGTGAGCAGTTCTTC.

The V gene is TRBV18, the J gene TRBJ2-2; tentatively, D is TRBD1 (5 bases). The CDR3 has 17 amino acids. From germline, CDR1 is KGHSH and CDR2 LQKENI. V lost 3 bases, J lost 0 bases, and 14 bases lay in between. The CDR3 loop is CASSPLGQIANTGELFF. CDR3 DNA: TGTGCCAGCTCACCCTTGGGGCAGATCGCGAACACCGGGGAGCTGTTTTTT.

CDR3 nucleotides: TGCGCCAGCAGCCCAGGGGTGGTCAGCTCCTACAATGAGCAGTTCTTC. Encoded protein: CASSPGVVSSYNEQFF. The chain joins TRBV10-1 to TRBJ2-1; D may be TRBD1 (6 bases). Trimming removed 6 bases from V and 0 bases from J, with 15 bases in between. Germline V gene data show CDR1 as WNHNN and CDR2 as SYGVQD (reference sequence). The CDR3 covers 16 residues.

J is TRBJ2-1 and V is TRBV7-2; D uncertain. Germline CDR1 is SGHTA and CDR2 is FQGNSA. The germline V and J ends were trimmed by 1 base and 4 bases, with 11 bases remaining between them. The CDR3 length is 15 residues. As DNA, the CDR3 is TGTGCCAGCAGCTTAGGTCCGGCCTTATACAATGAGCAGTTCTTC. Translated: CASSLGPALYNEQFF.

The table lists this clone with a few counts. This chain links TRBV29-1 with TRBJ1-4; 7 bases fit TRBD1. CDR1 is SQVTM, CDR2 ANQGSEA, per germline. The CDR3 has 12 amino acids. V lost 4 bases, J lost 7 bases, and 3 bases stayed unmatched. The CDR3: CSVAQGPEKLFF. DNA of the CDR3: TGCAGCGTTGCACAGGGGCCTGAAAAACTGTTTTTT.

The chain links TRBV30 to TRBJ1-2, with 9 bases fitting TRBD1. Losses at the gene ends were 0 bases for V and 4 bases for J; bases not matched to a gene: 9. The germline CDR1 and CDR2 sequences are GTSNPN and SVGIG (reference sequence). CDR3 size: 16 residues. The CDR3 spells CAWSVRAGTGSYGYTF. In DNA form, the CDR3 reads TGTGCCTGGAGTGTACGGGCCGGGACAGGGAGCTATGGCTACACCTTC.

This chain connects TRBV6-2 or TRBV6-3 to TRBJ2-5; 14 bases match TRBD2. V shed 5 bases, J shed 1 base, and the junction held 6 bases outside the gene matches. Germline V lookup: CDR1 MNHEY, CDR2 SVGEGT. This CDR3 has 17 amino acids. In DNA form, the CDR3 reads TGTGCCAGCAGTCTACGGACTAGCGGGGGGCCCCAAGAGACCCAGTACTTC. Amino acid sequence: CASSLRTSGGPQETQYF.

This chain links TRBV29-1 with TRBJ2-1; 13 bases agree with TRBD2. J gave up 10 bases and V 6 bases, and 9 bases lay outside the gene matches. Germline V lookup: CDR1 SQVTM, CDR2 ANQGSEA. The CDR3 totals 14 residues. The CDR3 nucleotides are TGCAGCGTCCGAACTAGCGGGGGGGCACGGGAGCAGTTCTTC. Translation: CSVRTSGGAREQFF.

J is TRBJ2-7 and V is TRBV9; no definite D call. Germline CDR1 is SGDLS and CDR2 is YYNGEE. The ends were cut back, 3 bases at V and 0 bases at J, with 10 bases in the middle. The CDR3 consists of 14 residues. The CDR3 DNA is TGTGCCAGCAGCGCCCGACTTCTCTCCTACGAGCAGTACTTC. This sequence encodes CASSARLLSYEQYF.

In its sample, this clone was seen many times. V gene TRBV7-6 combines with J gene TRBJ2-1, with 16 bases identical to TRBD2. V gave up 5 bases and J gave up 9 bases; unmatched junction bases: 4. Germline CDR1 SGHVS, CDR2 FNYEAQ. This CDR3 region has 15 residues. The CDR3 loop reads CASSGGTSGRGEQFF. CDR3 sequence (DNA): TGTGCCAGCAGCGGGGGGACTAGCGGGAGGGGTGAGCAGTTCTTC. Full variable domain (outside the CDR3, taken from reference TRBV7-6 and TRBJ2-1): GAGVSQSPRYKVTKRGQDVALRCDPISGHVSLYWYRQALGQGPEFLTYFNYEAQQDKSGLPNDRFSAERPEGSISTLTIQRTEQRDSAMYRCASSGGTSGRGEQFFGPGTRLTVL.

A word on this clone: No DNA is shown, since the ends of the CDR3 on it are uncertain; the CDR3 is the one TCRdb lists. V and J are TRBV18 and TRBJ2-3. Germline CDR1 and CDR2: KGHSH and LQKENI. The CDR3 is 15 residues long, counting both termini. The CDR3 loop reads CASSPLSGQADTQYF.

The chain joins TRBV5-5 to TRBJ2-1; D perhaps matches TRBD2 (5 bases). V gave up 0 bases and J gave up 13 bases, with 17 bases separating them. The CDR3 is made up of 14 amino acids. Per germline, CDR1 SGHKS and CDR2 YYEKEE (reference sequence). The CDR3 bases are TGTGCCAGCAGCTTGGGACTAATCCGGACGGTCCAGTTCTTC. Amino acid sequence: CASSLGLIRTVQFF. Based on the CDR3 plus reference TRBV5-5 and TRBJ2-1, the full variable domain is DAGVTQSPTHLIKTRGQQVTLRCSPISGHKSVSWYQQVLGQGPQFIFQYYEKEERGRGNFPDRFSARQFPNYSSELNVNALLLGDSALYLCASSLGLIRTVQFFGPGTRLTVL.

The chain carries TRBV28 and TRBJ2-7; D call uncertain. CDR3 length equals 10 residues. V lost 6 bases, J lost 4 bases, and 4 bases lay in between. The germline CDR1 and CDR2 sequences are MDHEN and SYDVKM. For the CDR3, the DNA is TGTGCCAGCAGGGGGTACGAGCAGTACTTC. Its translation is CASRGYEQYF. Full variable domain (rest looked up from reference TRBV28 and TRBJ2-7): DVKVTQSSRYLVKRTGEKVFLECVQDMDHENMFWYRQDPGLGLRLIYFSYDVKMKEKGDIPEGYSVSREKKERFSLILESASTNQTSMYLCASRGYEQYFGPGTRLTVT.

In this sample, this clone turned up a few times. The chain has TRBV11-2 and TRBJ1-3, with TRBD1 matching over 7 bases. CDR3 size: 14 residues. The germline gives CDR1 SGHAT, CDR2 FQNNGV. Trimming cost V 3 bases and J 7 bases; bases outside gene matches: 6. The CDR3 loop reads CASSFPGQANTIYF. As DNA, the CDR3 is TGTGCCAGCAGCTTCCCTGGACAGGCCAACACCATATATTTT.

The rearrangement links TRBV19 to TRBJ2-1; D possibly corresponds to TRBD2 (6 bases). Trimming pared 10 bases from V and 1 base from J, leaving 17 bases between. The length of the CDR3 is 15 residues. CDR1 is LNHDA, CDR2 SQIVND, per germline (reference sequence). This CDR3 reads CATAGGINSYNEQFF. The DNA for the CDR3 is TGTGCCACAGCAGGAGGGATCAATTCCTACAATGAGCAGTTCTTC.

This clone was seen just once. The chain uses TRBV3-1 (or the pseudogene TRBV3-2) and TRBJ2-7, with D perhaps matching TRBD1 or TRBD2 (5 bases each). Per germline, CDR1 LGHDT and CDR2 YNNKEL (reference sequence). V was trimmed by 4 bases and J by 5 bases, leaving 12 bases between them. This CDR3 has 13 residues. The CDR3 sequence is CASSRQRDDEQYF. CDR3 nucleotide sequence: TGTGCCAGCAGCCGTCAAAGGGACGACGAGCAGTACTTC.

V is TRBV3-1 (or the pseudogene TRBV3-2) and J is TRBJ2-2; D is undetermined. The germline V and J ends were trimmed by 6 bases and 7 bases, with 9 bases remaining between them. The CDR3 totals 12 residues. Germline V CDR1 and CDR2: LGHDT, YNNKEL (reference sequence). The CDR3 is CASSQLGGELFF. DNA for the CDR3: TGTGCCAGCAGTCAGTTAGGCGGGGAGCTGTTTTTT.

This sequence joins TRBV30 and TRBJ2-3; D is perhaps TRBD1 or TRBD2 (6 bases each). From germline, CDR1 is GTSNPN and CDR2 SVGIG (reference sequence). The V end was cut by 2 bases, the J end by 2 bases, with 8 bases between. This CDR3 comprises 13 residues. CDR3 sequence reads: CAWSRGDTDTQYF. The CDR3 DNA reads TGTGCCTGGAGTAGGGGGGACACAGATACGCAGTATTTT.

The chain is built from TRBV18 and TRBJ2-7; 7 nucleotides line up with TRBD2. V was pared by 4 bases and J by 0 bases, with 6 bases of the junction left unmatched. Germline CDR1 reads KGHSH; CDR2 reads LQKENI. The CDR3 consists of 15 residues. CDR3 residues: CASSLPGTTSYEQYF. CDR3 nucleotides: TGTGCCAGCTCACTCCCCGGGACTACCTCCTACGAGCAGTACTTC.

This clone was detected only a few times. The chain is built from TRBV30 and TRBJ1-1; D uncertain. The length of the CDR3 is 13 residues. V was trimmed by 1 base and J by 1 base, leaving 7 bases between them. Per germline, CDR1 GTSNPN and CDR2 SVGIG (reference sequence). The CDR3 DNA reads TGTGCCTGGAGTGACCAGGAGAACACTGAAGCTTTCTTT. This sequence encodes CAWSDQENTEAFF. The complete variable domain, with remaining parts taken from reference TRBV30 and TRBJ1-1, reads SQTIHQWPATLVQPVGSPLSLECTVEGTSNPNLYWYRQAAGRGLQLLFYSVGIGQISSEVPQNLSASRPQDRQFILSSKKLLLSDSGFYLCAWSDQENTEAFFGQGTRLTVV.

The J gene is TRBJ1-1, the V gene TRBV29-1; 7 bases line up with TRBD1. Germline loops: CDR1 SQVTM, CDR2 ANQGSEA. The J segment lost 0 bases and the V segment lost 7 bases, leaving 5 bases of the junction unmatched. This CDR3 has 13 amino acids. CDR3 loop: CSATGTVNTEAFF. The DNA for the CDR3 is TGCAGCGCGACAGGGACAGTGAACACTGAAGCTTTCTTT.